The sequence of this T cell receptor beta chain was determined in a study of metastatic and nonmetastatic thyroid tumors. All patients were untreated before thyroid surgery. CDR1 and CDR2 from the germline V gene are SGHAT and FQNNGV. This CDR3 region has 15 residues. V lost 3 bases and J 2 bases, leaving 14 bases between the germline ends. TCRdb re-called clones from the PCR reads using MiXCR. This repertoire shows about 19,000 clones, more than 35% found once; its top ten account for about 25%. This receptor was identified in a female donor with papillary thyroid cancer or a benign thyroid nodule (not recorded which). Some clones in this sample may be carry-over from other donors' samples. The sequencing input was tumor tissue. The chain employs TRBV11-2 and TRBJ2-7; D remains unclear. Here the CDR3 reads CASSLGCSPTYEQYF. DNA of the CDR3: TGTGCCAGCAGCTTGGGGTGCTCCCCCACCTACGAGCAGTACTTC.